One sample yielded the 9 T cell receptor beta chains listed below, sequenced in a study of blood T cell repertoires in COVID-19. Here immunoSEQ multiplex PCR was the method, and the copy in TCRdb shows in-frame clones only, minus some. The sample includes about 120,000 clones, nearly 90% seen only once; the top ten take about 1.2%. The source material was peripheral blood. These receptors originate from a woman of 80 years or more with acute or convalescent COVID-19.

The chain joins TRBV5-1 to TRBJ1-1; 7 positions agree with TRBD1. Germline V lookup: CDR1 SGHRS, CDR2 YFSETQ. Trimming at V came to 0 bases and at J to 1 base, leaving 3 bases not matched to a gene. The CDR3 is 15 residues long. The CDR3 loop reads CASSLAGTANTEAFF. CDR3 nucleotides: TGCGCCAGCAGCTTGGCTGGGACAGCGAACACTGAAGCTTTCTTT.

The J gene is TRBJ2-5, the V gene TRBV5-4; 11 bases agree with TRBD2. The V and J ends lost 5 bases and 4 bases, in that order; junction bases with no gene match: 7. The CDR3 sequence is 15 residues long. Germline V lookup: CDR1 SGHNT, CDR2 YYREEE (reference sequence). CDR3 region: CASRAGLAAPETQYF. As DNA, the CDR3 is TGTGCCAGCAGGGCGGGACTAGCGGCGCCAGAGACCCAGTACTTC. The variable domain in full, completed from reference TRBV5-4 and TRBJ2-5, reads ETGVTQSPTHLIKTRGQQVTLRCSSQSGHNTVSWYQQALGQGPQFIFQYYREEENGRGNFPPRFSGLQFPNYSSELNVNALELDDSALYLCASRAGLAAPETQYFGPGTRLLVL.

The chain is built from TRBV2 and TRBJ1-1, with 9 positions matching TRBD1. The CDR3 extends over 13 amino acids. V was pared by 8 bases and J by 10 bases, with 11 bases of the junction left unmatched. Looked up from germline, CDR1 is SNHLY and CDR2 is FYNNEI. The CDR3 bases are TGTGCCAGCGAACAGGGGGCGCAGGTTTCAGCTTTCTTT. As protein: CASEQGAQVSAFF.

The chain links TRBV19 to TRBJ2-5, with TRBD1 identical over 7 bases. Trimming at V came to 5 bases and at J to 5 bases, leaving 8 bases not matched to a gene. Germline lookup yields CDR1 LNHDA and CDR2 SQIVND (reference sequence). CDR3 size: 14 residues. Here the CDR3 DNA reads TGTGCCAGTAGTTTCGGCAGGGGGTCTGAGACCCAGTACTTC. Its protein product is CASSFGRGSETQYF.

This clone has more than one count but fewer than ten. The chain uses TRBV5-1 and TRBJ1-2; D is perhaps TRBD1 (6 bases). Deletions cut 2 bases from V and 3 bases from J, with 8 bases between. The CDR3 has 13 amino acids. CDR1 and CDR2 (germline): SGHRS, YFSETQ. CDR3 DNA sequence: TGCGCCAGCAGCTTAGGGGGGGACTATGGCTACACCTTC. Protein sequence: CASSLGGDYGYTF. The full variable domain, rest sourced from reference TRBV5-1 and TRBJ1-2, is KAGVTQTPRYLIKTRGQQVTLSCSPISGHRSVSWYQQTPGQGLQFLFEYFSETQRNKGNFPGRFSGRQFSNSRSEMNVSTLELGDSALYLCASSLGGDYGYTFGSGTRLTVV.

J is TRBJ1-1 and V is TRBV5-4; 8 bases are shared with TRBD1. The CDR3 has 14 amino acids. Germline trimming cut 4 bases from V and 7 bases from J; bases unmatched to any gene: 9. Germline assignment: CDR1 SGHNT and CDR2 YYREEE (reference sequence). CDR3 bases: TGTGCCAGCAGCATACCGGACAGGGCACATGAAGCTTTCTTT. Translated, it gives CASSIPDRAHEAFF.

The CDR3 sequence: CASSPRKAGGELFF. The CDR3 DNA is TGTGCCAGTAGTCCTAGGAAGGCTGGCGGGGAGCTGTTTTTT. This rearrangement joins TRBV19 to TRBJ2-2; unclear D gene. CDR3 length equals 14 residues. Germline loops: CDR1 LNHDA, CDR2 SQIVND (reference sequence). The V end was cut by 5 bases, the J end by 7 bases, with 14 bases between.

The sample holds a few counts of this clone. This sequence joins TRBV27 and TRBJ1-1; 8 bases align to TRBD1. The CDR3 length is 17 residues. J was trimmed by 0 bases and V by 1 base; bases with no gene match: 7. The germline V gene has CDR1 MNHEY and CDR2 SMNVEV (reference sequence). CDR3 sequence (DNA): TGTGCCAGCAGTTTATTTCGGACAGGGTTCATGAACACTGAAGCTTTCTTT. Its protein product is CASSLFRTGFMNTEAFF.

The V gene is TRBV5-4, the J gene TRBJ2-3, with 10 nucleotides matching TRBD2. Germline values: CDR1 SGHNT, CDR2 YYREEE (reference sequence). The CDR3 runs 17 residues. V lost 4 bases to trimming and J lost 1 base; unmatched junction nucleotides: 9. CDR3 residues: CASSLSPGTSGTDTQYF. CDR3 coding DNA: TGTGCCAGCAGCCTCAGTCCGGGGACTAGCGGCACAGATACGCAGTATTTT.